One sample yielded the 17 T cell receptor beta chains listed below, sequenced in a study of T cell repertoires and HLA-DP antigens. Profiled with immunoSEQ multiplex PCR; TCRdb holds only in-frame clones, not every one. The sample carries tens of thousands of clones, just under 80% recorded once. Which antigens these TCRs recognize remains unknown. The sample comprised CD4+ T cells from PBMCs. These receptors were collected from a man in his 60s in good health and CMV-seronegative.

The rearrangement links TRBV19 to TRBJ1-3; D is unclear. This CDR3 has 12 residues. Germline V gene data show CDR1 as LNHDA and CDR2 as SQIVND (reference sequence). With 5 bases removed from V and 4 bases from J, the gap between germline ends came to 6 bases. CDR3 in amino acids: CASSSRGNTIYF. The CDR3 DNA reads as TGTGCCAGTAGTTCGAGGGGAAACACCATATATTTT.

The rearrangement uses TRBV28 and TRBJ1-5; D might be TRBD1 (6 bases). Looked up from germline, CDR1 is MDHEN and CDR2 is SYDVKM. The CDR3 is 14 amino acids. The V and J ends lost 8 bases and 5 bases respectively, with 16 bases between them. The CDR3 region is CASLNSGADQPQHF. The CDR3 coding sequence is TGTGCCAGCCTAAACTCGGGGGCCGATCAGCCCCAGCATTTT. The whole variable domain, remainder taken from reference TRBV28 and TRBJ1-5, is DVKVTQSSRYLVKRTGEKVFLECVQDMDHENMFWYRQDPGLGLRLIYFSYDVKMKEKGDIPEGYSVSREKKERFSLILESASTNQTSMYLCASLNSGADQPQHFGDGTRLSIL.

V gene TRBV15 combines with J gene TRBJ1-2, with 7 nucleotides matching TRBD1. The V and J ends lost 6 bases and 5 bases, in that order; junction bases with no gene match: 9. Germline V lookup: CDR1 LNHNV, CDR2 YYDKDF (reference sequence). This CDR3 comprises 14 residues. The CDR3 protein is CATRIGTDPYGYTF. The CDR3 DNA reads as TGTGCCACCAGGATCGGGACAGATCCTTATGGCTACACCTTC.

This chain connects TRBV15 to TRBJ2-1; D tentatively reads TRBD1 or TRBD2 (6 bases each). This CDR3 has 17 amino acids. Between the trimmed V and J ends, which lost 1 base and 2 bases, there was a span of 15 bases. The germline gives CDR1 LNHNV, CDR2 YYDKDF (reference sequence). The CDR3 DNA reads TGTGCCACCAGCAGAGGGGGGGCCCGGGCGACCTACAATGAGCAGTTCTTC. It yields the protein CATSRGGARATYNEQFF.

This sequence joins TRBV6-5 and TRBJ2-3; a weak D match, TRBD1 (5 bases). The CDR3 extends over 11 amino acids. Trimming removed 7 bases from V and 6 bases from J, with 8 bases in between. Germline CDR1 MNHEY, CDR2 SVGAGI. CDR3 DNA sequence: TGTGCCAGCACCAAGGGGGATACGCAGTATTTT. Amino acid sequence: CASTKGDTQYF.

The chain couples TRBV25-1 to TRBJ1-2, with 7 bases identical to TRBD1. The ends lost 4 bases at V and 5 bases at J; junction bases unmatched: 7. The V gene's germline CDR1 is MGHDK and CDR2 SYGVNS. CDR3 size: 14 residues. The chain's CDR3 is CASSATGTVYGYTF. The CDR3 DNA is TGTGCCAGCAGTGCAACCGGGACAGTTTATGGCTACACCTTC.

The chain carries TRBV6-5 and TRBJ1-2; 7 positions agree with TRBD1. The CDR3 runs 15 residues. The germline gives CDR1 MNHEY, CDR2 SVGAGI. The V segment lost 5 bases and the J segment 7 bases; nucleotides outside the gene matches: 13. CDR3 amino acids: CASSPSFGQEVGYTF. For the CDR3, the DNA is TGTGCCAGCAGTCCTTCGTTCGGACAGGAGGTTGGCTACACCTTC.

This chain uses TRBV6-6 with TRBJ1-4, with D unclear. The CDR3 loop spans 15 amino acids. Germline values: CDR1 MNHNY, CDR2 SVGAGI (reference sequence). Trimming removed 5 bases at V and 8 bases at J, with 18 bases between. DNA of the CDR3: TGTGCCAGCAGTCCCCTGGGCCCCGCTGAGGAAAAACTGTTTTTT. This encodes CASSPLGPAEEKLFF.

V and J are TRBV15 and TRBJ2-1; 9 bases line up with TRBD2. The CDR3 totals 15 residues. V was pared by 1 base and J by 6 bases, with 4 bases of the junction left unmatched. The germline V gene encodes CDR1 LNHNV and CDR2 YYDKDF (reference sequence). CDR3 DNA: TGTGCCACCAGCAGAGGTAGCGGGGGAGGCAATGAGCAGTTCTTC. Amino acids: CATSRGSGGGNEQFF.

This sequence joins TRBV19 and TRBJ2-5; 9 positions match TRBD2. Germline V gene sequence: CDR1 LNHDA, CDR2 SQIVND (reference sequence). This CDR3 comprises 16 residues. J gave up 3 bases and V 3 bases, and 8 bases lay outside the gene matches. The chain's CDR3 is CASSMGAGGPKETQYF. The CDR3 DNA is TGTGCCAGTAGTATGGGAGCGGGGGGACCAAAAGAGACCCAGTACTTC.

The chain has TRBV7-6 and TRBJ2-1; D gene unclear. The CDR3 contains 14 residues. Trimming pared 4 bases from V and 6 bases from J, leaving 13 bases between. Germline assignment: CDR1 SGHVS and CDR2 FNYEAQ. The CDR3 coding sequence is TGTGCCAGCAGCTCCGGACCACTAAGCAATGAGCAGTTCTTC. It yields the protein CASSSGPLSNEQFF.

This sequence joins TRBV5-1 and TRBJ1-1; 9 positions match TRBD1. J gave up 3 bases and V 5 bases, and 5 bases lay outside the gene matches. The CDR3 covers 14 residues. Per the germline V gene, CDR1 is SGHRS and CDR2 is YFSETQ. The CDR3 protein is CASRRRDRDTEAFF. The CDR3 DNA sequence: TGCGCCAGCAGGCGTCGGGACAGGGACACTGAAGCTTTCTTT.

V gene TRBV7-2 combines with J gene TRBJ2-1, with 14 bases identical to TRBD2. Germline CDR1 and CDR2: SGHTA and FQGNSA. After removal of 5 bases from V and 10 bases from J, the junction contained 13 bases not matched to a gene. This CDR3 has 17 amino acids. CDR3 nucleotides: TGTGCCAGCAGCCTGTTCTCGGGCGGACTAGCGGGGGGCGAGCAGTTCTTC. This encodes CASSLFSGGLAGGEQFF.

The J gene is TRBJ2-1, the V gene TRBV6-5, with D unresolved. V gave up 0 bases and J gave up 7 bases, with 13 bases separating them. CDR1 MNHEY and CDR2 SVGAGI come from the germline V gene. This CDR3 has 15 residues. Here the CDR3 DNA reads TGTGCCAGCAGTTACTCGAGTGCTTCGAGAAATGAGCAGTTCTTC. This codes for CASSYSSASRNEQFF.

The V and J genes are TRBV29-1 and TRBJ1-1; D uncertain. Trimming stripped 7 bases from V and 1 base from J, with 13 bases between. The CDR3 runs 13 residues. Looked up from germline, CDR1 is SQVTM and CDR2 is ANQGSEA. Written as DNA, the CDR3 is TGCAGCGCCCACACCCCCGAGAACACTGAAGCTTTCTTT. Residues: CSAHTPENTEAFF. The full variable domain, completed using reference TRBV29-1 and TRBJ1-1, is SAVISQKPSRDICQRGTSLTIQCQVDSQVTMMFWYRQQPGQSLTLIATANQGSEATYESGFVIDKFPISRPNLTFSTLTVSNMSPEDSSIYLCSAHTPENTEAFFGQGTRLTVV.

For the CDR3, the DNA is TGTGCCACCACCTGGGCGGGCACAGATACGCAGTATTTT. Protein sequence: CATTWAGTDTQYF. The chain recombines TRBV6-6 with TRBJ2-3; no clear D gene. The CDR3 is 13 amino acids. Germline V gives CDR1 MNHNY, CDR2 SVGAGI (reference sequence). Between the trimmed V and J ends, which lost 10 bases and 1 base, there was a span of 12 bases.

This chain links TRBV11-2 with TRBJ2-1, with 7 nucleotides matching TRBD1. Germline V gene data show CDR1 as SGHAT and CDR2 as FQNNGV. The CDR3 runs to 15 residues. After removal of 1 base from V and 6 bases from J, the junction contained 6 bases not matched to a gene. CDR3 in amino acids: CASSLVGGESNEQFF. CDR3 coding DNA: TGTGCCAGCAGCTTAGTAGGGGGCGAATCCAATGAGCAGTTCTTC.